The present T cell receptor (beta chain) was sequenced within a study of blood T cell repertoires in COVID-19. Study background: Acute-phase and convalescent COVID-19 samples originated in the United States, Italy and Spain. PBMCs, B-cell-depleted T cells, or T cells were the source of the cDNA or gDNA that made up the material.

CDR3 length: 15 residues. CDR1 SGHAT and CDR2 FQNNGV come from the germline V gene. V gave up 6 bases and J gave up 4 bases, with 15 bases separating them. Per the study methods: Reference gene primers were amplified, and this amplification served to estimate nucleated cell counts. The protocol was immunoSEQ multiplex PCR, while the TCRdb copy is restricted to in-frame clones and leaves out a portion. That table furnishes V, J and clone size, whereas the DNA furnished D and trimming. The sample holds roughly 74,000 clones, roughly 81% seen once. The specimen sequenced was peripheral blood. The TCR sequence derives from a man in his 70s with acute or convalescent COVID-19. V and J are TRBV11-2 and TRBJ2-2; weak D call: TRBD1 (6 bases). CDR3 region: CASRKTQGSTGELFF. CDR3 nucleotides: TGTGCCAGCAGGAAAACTCAGGGGAGCACCGGGGAGCTGTTTTTT.